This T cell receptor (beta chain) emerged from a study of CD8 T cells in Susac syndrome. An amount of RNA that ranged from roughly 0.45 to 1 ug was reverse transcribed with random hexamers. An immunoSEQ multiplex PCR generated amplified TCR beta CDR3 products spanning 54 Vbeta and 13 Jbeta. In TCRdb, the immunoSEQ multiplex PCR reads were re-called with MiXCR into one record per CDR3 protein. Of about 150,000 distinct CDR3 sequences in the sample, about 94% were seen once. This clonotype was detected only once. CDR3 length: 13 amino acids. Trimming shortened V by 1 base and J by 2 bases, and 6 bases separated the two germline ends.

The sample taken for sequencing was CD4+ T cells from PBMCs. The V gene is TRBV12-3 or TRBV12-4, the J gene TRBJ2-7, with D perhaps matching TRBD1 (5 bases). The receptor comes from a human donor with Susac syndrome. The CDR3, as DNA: TGTGCCAGCAGTTTAGGGACAACCTACGAGCAGTACTTC. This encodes CASSLGTTYEQYF.